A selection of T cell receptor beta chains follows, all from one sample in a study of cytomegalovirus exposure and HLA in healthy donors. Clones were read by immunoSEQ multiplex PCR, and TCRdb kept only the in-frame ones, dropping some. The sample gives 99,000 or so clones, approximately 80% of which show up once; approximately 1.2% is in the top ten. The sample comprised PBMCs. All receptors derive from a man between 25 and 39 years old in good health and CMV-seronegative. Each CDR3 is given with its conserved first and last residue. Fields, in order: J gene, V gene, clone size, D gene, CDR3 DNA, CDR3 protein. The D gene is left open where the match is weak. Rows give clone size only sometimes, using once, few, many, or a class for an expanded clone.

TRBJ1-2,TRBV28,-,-,TGTGCCAGCAGTTCAAGTGGGGGGGGTGGTAGCTACACCTTC,CASSSSGGGGSYTF
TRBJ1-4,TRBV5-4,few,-,TGTGCCAGCAGCTCGGAAGGTCTGAGGGCTAATGAAAAACTGTTTTTT,CASSSEGLRANEKLFF
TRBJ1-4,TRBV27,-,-,TGTGCCAGCAACCCCTCGAGTGATGTAGAGGTTGAAAAACTGTTTTTT,CASNPSSDVEVEKLFF
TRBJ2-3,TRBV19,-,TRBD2,TGTGCCAGTAGTATTAACGGGAGGGCCTGGGATACGCAGTATTTT,CASSINGRAWDTQYF
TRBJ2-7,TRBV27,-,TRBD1,TGTGCCAGCAGTCCTATGACAGGGTCGCAGCAGTACTTC,CASSPMTGSQQYF
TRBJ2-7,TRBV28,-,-,TGTGCCAGCACCAGGGTCTACGAGCAGTACTTC,CASTRVYEQYF
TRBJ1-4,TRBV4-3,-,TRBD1,TGCGCCAGCAGCCAAGACAGGGGGACAACGAATGAAAAACTGTTTTTT,CASSQDRGTTNEKLFF
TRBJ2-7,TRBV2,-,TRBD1,TGTGCCAGCAGTAGACGACAGGGGGCCTTCGAGCAGTACTTC,CASSRRQGAFEQYF
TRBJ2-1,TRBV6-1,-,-,TGTGCCAGCAGTACCGTGAGGGATGAGCAGTTCTTC,CASSTVRDEQFF
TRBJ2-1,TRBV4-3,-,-,TGCGCCAGCAGCCAAGACCTGCTAGAGGGCAATGAGCAGTTCTTC,CASSQDLLEGNEQFF
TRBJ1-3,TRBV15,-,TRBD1,TGTGCCACCAGCAGATCGAACGACAGGGGCTCTGGAAACACCATATATTTT,CATSRSNDRGSGNTIYF
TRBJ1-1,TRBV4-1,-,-,TGCGCCAGCAGCTCGTACGGAGGAGAAGCTTTCTTT,CASSSYGGEAFF
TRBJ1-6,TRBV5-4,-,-,TGTGCCAGCAGCCAGCAGGGCCATAATTCACCCCTCCACTTT,CASSQQGHNSPLHF
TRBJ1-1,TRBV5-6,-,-,TGTGCCAGCAGCTTCAGACAGGCACGGGGTACTGAAGCTTTCTTT,CASSFRQARGTEAFF
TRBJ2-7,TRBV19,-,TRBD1,TGTGCCAGTAGTAACCGGATGGGGACAGGGTACGAGCAGTACTTC,CASSNRMGTGYEQYF
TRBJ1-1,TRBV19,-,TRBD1,TGTGCCAGTAGATCTCCTTGGCCGGGACAGGGTGAAAATGAAGCTTTCTTT,CASRSPWPGQGENEAFF
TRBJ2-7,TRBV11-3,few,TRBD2,TGTGCCAGCAGCACCGGACTAGCGGGACTCGACGAGCAGTACTTC,CASSTGLAGLDEQYF
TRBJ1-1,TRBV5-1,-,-,TGCGCCAGCAGCTTGGCCGGACAACCGATGAACACTGAAGCTTTCTTT,CASSLAGQPMNTEAFF
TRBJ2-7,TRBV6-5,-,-,TGTGCCAGCAGTTACGCCGGGGGCGAGCAGTACTTC,CASSYAGGEQYF
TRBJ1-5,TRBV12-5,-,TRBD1,TGTGCTAGTGGTAAGACAGGGGGGTATAGCAATCAGCCCCAGCATTTT,CASGKTGGYSNQPQHF
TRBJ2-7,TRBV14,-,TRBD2,TGTGCCAGCAGCCGGACTAGCGGGGGGGCAAAGTGGTACGAGCAGTACTTC,CASSRTSGGAKWYEQYF
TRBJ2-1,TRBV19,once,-,TGTGCCAGTCGGAGAAGAGACAATGAGCAGTTCTTC,CASRRRDNEQFF
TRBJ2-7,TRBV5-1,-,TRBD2,TGCGCCAGCAGCTTTGAGCGGGATCTCTACGAGCAGTACTTC,CASSFERDLYEQYF
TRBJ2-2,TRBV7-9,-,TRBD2,TGTGCCAGCAGCTTAGCGGCGGGAGGCCTTCTCGCGAACACCGGGGAGCTGTTTTTT,CASSLAAGGLLANTGELFF
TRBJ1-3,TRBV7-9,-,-,TGTGCCAGCAGGAATTACCAGGGATCGGCTGGAAACACCATATATTTT,CASRNYQGSAGNTIYF
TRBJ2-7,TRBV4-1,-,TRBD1,TGCGCCAGCAGCAGTCCGGGACAGACCTCTTCCGAGCAGTACTTC,CASSSPGQTSSEQYF
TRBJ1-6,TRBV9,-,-,TGTGCCAGCAGCGTAAGCCGGGGTGGATCACCCCTCCACTTT,CASSVSRGGSPLHF
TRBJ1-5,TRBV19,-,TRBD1,TGTGCCAGTAGTGACAGGGTGACTCAGCCCCAGCATTTT,CASSDRVTQPQHF
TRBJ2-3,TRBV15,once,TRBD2,TGTGCCACCAGCGGATTTAGCGGGATGGAAGGTACGCAGTATTTT,CATSGFSGMEGTQYF
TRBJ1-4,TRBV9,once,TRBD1,TGTGCCAGCAGCGCAGGACAGGTGACTAATGAAAAACTGTTTTTT,CASSAGQVTNEKLFF
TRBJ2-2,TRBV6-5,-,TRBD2,TGTGCCAGCGGAGGACTAGCGGGGGGTCCCGGGGAGCTGTTTTTT,CASGGLAGGPGELFF